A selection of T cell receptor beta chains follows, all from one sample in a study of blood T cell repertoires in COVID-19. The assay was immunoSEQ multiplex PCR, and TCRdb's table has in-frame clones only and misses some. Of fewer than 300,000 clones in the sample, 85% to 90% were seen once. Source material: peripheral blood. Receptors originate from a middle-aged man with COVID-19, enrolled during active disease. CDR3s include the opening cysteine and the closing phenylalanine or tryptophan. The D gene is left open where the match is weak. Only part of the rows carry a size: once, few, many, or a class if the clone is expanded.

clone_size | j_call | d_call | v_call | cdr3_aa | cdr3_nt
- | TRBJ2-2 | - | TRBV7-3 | CASSPDTGELFF | TGTGCCAGCAGCCCAGACACCGGGGAGCTGTTTTTT
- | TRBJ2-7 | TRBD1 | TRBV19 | CASMPQGAGEQYF | TGTGCCAGTATGCCGCAGGGGGCTGGCGAGCAGTACTTC
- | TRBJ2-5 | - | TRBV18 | CASSRQEETQYF | TGTGCCAGCTCACGACAGGAAGAGACCCAGTACTTC
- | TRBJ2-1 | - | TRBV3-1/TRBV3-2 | CASSQDQRNEQFF | TGTGCCAGCAGCCAAGATCAGCGGAATGAGCAGTTCTTC
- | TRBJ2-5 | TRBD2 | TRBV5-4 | CASSLGGRGAQETQYF | TGTGCCAGCAGCTTGGGGGGGCGGGGGGCCCAAGAGACCCAGTACTTC
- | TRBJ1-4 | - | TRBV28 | CASSLGGPLEKLFF | TGTGCCAGCAGTTTAGGGGGCCCGCTTGAAAAACTGTTTTTT
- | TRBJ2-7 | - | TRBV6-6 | CASRERGEQYF | TGTGCCAGCAGAGAACGGGGCGAGCAGTACTTC
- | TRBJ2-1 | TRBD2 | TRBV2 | CASSEGGLVFEQFF | TGTGCCAGCAGTGAAGGGGGACTAGTATTTGAGCAGTTCTTC
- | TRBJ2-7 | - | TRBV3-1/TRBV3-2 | CASSQVDSSYEQYF | TGTGCCAGCAGCCAAGTAGACTCCTCCTACGAGCAGTACTTC
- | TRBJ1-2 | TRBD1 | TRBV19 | CASGEWWTGTYGNYTF | TGTGCCAGTGGGGAGTGGTGGACAGGGACTTACGGGAACTACACCTTC
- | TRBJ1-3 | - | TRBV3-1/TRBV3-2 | CASTAGAVGNTIYF | TGTGCCAGCACGGCGGGGGCGGTCGGAAACACCATATATTTT
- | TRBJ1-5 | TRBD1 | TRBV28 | CASSSQGQGGDQPQHF | TGTGCCAGCAGTTCCCAGGGACAGGGAGGGGATCAGCCCCAGCATTTT
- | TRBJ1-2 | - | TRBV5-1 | CASSFQGVWDFYGYTF | TGCGCCAGCAGCTTCCAGGGTGTGTGGGACTTCTATGGCTACACCTTC
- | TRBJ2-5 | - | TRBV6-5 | CASSLGQKETQYF | TGTGCCAGCAGCCTTGGACAGAAAGAGACCCAGTACTTC
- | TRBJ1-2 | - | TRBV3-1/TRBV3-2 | CASSQAAVSYGYTF | TGTGCCAGCAGCCAAGCTGCGGTGAGCTATGGCTACACCTTC
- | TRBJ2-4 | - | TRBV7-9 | CASSLDLHQAKNIQYF | TGTGCCAGCAGCTTAGATTTACACCAAGCCAAAAACATTCAGTACTTC
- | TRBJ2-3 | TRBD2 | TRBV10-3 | CAAGTSGSDTQYF | TGTGCCGCCGGGACTAGCGGGTCAGATACGCAGTATTTT
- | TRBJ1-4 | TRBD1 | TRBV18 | CASSGTGREKLFF | TGTGCCAGCTCAGGGACAGGGCGCGAAAAACTGTTTTTT
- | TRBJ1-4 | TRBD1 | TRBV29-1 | CSVVDRVKLFF | TGCAGCGTTGTGGACAGGGTGAAACTGTTTTTT
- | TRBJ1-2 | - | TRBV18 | CASSPSAEGRLDGYTF | TGTGCCAGCTCACCCTCCGCCGAGGGGAGGTTGGATGGCTACACCTTC
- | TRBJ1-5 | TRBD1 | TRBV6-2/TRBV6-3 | CASSWDRGRAYSNQPQHF | TGTGCCAGCAGTTGGGACAGGGGTCGGGCATATAGCAATCAGCCCCAGCATTTT
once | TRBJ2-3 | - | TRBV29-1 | CSVEDQTGNTQYF | TGCAGCGTTGAAGATCAAACAGGCAATACGCAGTATTTT
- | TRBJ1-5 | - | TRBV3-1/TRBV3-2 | CASSQGFQGNQPQHF | TGTGCCAGCAGCCAAGGTTTTCAGGGCAATCAGCCCCAGCATTTT
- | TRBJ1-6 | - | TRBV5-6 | CASSLADGNNSPLHF | TGTGCCAGCAGCTTGGCCGACGGGAATAATTCACCCCTCCACTTT
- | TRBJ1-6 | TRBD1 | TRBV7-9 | CASIKWTGGSYNSPLHF | TGTGCCAGCATCAAATGGACAGGGGGCTCCTATAATTCACCCCTCCACTTT
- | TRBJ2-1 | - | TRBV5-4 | CASSLALISEQFF | TGTGCCAGCAGCTTGGCCTTGATTAGCGAGCAGTTCTTC